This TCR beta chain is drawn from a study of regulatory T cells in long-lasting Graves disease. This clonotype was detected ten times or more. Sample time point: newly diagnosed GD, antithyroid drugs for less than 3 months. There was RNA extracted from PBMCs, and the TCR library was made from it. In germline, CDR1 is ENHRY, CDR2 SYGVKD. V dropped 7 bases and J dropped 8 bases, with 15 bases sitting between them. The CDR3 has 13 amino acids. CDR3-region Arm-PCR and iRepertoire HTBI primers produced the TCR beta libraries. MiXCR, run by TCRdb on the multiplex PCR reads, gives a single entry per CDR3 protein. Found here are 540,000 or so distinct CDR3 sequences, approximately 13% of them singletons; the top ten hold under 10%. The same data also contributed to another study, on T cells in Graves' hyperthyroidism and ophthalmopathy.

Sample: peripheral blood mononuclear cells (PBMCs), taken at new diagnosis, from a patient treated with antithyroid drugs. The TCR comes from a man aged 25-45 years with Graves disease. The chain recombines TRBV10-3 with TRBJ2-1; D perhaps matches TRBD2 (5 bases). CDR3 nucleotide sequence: TGTGCCATCATGAGGGCCAGCGGCGATGAGCAGTTCTTC. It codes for CAIMRASGDEQFF.